Sequencing of this TCR beta chain was carried out in a study of T cells expressing NK-cell markers (dated by TCRdb to the early 2020s). Some background on the complete study: TCR beta-chain repertoires were profiled in sorted CD3+CD56+NKG2C+, CD3+CD56+NKG2C- and CD3+CD56-NKG2C+ T-cell subsets from several donors. Among the eight sequenced donors, seven were HCMV-seropositive and one was HCMV-seronegative. Randomly selected healthy volunteers, three men and five women, were used as the eight sequenced donors. Sequencing of the libraries produced 2 x 150 bp reads on Illumina HiSeq 2000/2500, MiSeq or NextSeq. General study outcomes and caveats: Whether the expanded NKG2C-expressing T cell clones were specific for HCMV antigens remained unclear. Those dominant clonotypes were again the most abundant among CD3+CD56-NKG2C+ cells in a few donors, at roughly 25-65%. In six donors, the dominant CD3+CD56+NKG2C+ clonotypes ranked among the top 10 CD8+ clonotypes, making up roughly 1.0-8% of CD8+ T cells.

Taken from the germline V gene, the CDR1 and CDR2 loops are SGHAT and FQNNGV. Taken from cysteine to phenylalanine, the CDR3 has 18 residues. DNA is not on record. Turning to this clonotype: Its binding antigen is unknown.

The sequencer listed for this sample is Illumina HiSeq 2000. TCR beta cDNA libraries were prepared using 5'RACE template switching, which introduced a universal primer site and unique molecular identifiers. Priming for cDNA synthesis came from the TCR beta constant segment, and two successive PCR amplification steps followed. Per the authors' processing: MIGEC handled demultiplexing of the reads and grouping by UMI, while MiTCR was used to assemble and quantify clonotypes. Only TCR cDNA sequences supported by at least two reads were kept to exclude erroneous sequences. The tcR package was used for downstream repertoire analysis, with clonotypes matched between fractions based on CDR3 nucleotide sequence plus V segment. VDJmatch was used to annotate antigen specificity against VDJdb, with one amino acid substitution allowed in CDR3. Based on TCRdb reprocessing of the reads, there is one entry per CDR3 protein sequence, and DNA is missing. TCRdb's processing, not the authors', yielded these V and J calls. The sample has a few hundred thousand distinct CDR3 sequences on record. 4% to 6.5% of the sample belongs to the ten largest clones.

A commercial ELISA kit detecting HCMV-specific IgG in serum was used to determine HCMV serostatus. Peripheral blood mononuclear cells were isolated from blood by Ficoll density gradient centrifugation. The sample taken for sequencing was blood T cells: a sorted CD56 or NKG2C T cell subset, CD4+ or CD8+ T cells, or bulk PBMC T cells (not recorded which). The chain is assembled from TRBV11-2 and TRBJ2-2; TCRdb's D call of TRBD1 is untestable without DNA. The TCR originated in a man aged 18-69 years in good health. The CDR3 here reads CASSPGLLGQGMGGELFF. Where the CDR3 stops, the reference TRBV11-2 and TRBJ2-2 genes take over; the full variable domain is EAGVAQSPRYKIIEKRQSVAFWCNPISGHATLYWYQQILGQGPKLLIQFQNNGVVDDSQLPKDRFSAERLKGVDSTLKIQPAKLEDSAVYLCASSPGLLGQGMGGELFFGEGSRLTVL.